This T cell receptor beta chain was sequenced in a study of control samples from healthy donors and cancer patients (dated by TCRdb to 2018 to 2020). With respect to this clone: Its antigen remains undetermined. It has no much larger one-base neighbor in the sample; base qualities were not kept. Distinct nucleotide sequences in the sample also encode this CDR3.

Preparation of the library involved the immunoSEQ multiplex PCR assay. TCRdb obtained this table from immuneACCESS and retained in-frame rearrangements with V and J assigned. These tables miss some clones; where compared with another copy, unresolved V genes account for less than half of the shortfall, and the remainder is unexplained. This sample gives under 200,000 clones in total; 91% of them show up just once. Of the sample, roughly 1.6% falls within the top ten clones. CDR1 and CDR2 are read off the germline V gene as SGHNT and YENEEA. Inclusive of the bounding cysteine and phenylalanine, the CDR3 is 14 residues long. The retained sequence is limited to the CDR3, 42 bases, with the frame set at the first base. V and J are trimmed by 3 bases and 7 bases, and the gene matches miss 2 bases of the junction.

The sequence was collected from a woman in her twenties or thirties in good health. The receptor chain draws on TRBV11-3 and TRBJ1-6; 8 of the junction bases match TRBD1. The sample was blood. The DNA is TGTGCCAGCAGCTTTAACAGGGGGAATTCACCCCTCCACTTT. Its protein reads: CASSFNRGNSPLHF.